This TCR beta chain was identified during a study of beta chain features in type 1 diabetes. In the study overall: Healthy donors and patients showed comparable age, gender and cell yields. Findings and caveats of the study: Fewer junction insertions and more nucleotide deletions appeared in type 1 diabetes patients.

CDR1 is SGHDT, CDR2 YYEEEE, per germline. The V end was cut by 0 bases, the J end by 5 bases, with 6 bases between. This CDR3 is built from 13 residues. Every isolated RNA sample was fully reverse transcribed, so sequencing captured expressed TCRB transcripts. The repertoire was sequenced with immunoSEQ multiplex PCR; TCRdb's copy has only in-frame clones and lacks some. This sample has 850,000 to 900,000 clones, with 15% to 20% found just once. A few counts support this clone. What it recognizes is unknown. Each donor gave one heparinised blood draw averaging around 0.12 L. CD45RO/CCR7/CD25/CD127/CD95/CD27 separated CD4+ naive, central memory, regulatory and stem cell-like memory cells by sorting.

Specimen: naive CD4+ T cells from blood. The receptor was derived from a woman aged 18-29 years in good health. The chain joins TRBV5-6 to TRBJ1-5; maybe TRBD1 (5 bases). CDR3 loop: CASSLGQYQPQHF. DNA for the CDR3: TGTGCCAGCAGCTTGGGACAGTATCAGCCCCAGCATTTT. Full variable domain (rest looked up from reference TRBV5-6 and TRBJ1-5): DAGVTQSPTHLIKTRGQQVTLRCSPKSGHDTVSWYQQALGQGPQFIFQYYEEEERQRGNFPDRFSGHQFPNYSSELNVNALLLGDSALYLCASSLGQYQPQHFGDGTRLSIL.